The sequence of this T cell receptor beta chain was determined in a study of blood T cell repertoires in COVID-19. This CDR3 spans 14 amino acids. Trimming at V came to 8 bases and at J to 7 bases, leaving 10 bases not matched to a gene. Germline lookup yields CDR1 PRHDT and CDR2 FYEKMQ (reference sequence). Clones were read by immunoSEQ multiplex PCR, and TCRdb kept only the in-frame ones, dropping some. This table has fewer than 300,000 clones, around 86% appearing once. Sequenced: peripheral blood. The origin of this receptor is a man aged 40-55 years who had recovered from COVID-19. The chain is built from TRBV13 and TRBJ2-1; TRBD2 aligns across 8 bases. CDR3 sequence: CASLRGGRSNEQFF. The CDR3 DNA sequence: TGTGCCAGCCTTCGGGGGGGCCGGAGTAATGAGCAGTTCTTC.